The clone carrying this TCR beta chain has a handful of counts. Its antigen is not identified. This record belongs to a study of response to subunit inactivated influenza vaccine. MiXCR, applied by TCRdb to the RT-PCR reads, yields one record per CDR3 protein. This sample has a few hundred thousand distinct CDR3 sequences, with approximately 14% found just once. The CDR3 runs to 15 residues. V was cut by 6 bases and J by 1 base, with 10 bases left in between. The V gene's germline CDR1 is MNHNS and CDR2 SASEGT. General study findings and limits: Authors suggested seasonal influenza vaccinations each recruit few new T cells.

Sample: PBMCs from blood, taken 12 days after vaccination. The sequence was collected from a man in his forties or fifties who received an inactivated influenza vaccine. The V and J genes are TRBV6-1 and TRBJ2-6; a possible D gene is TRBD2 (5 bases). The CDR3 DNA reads TGTGCCAGCAGACAAAGCGGTTCTGGGGCCAACGTCCTGACTTTC. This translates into CASRQSGSGANVLTF.